This TCR beta chain was captured in a study of shared clonotypes between healthy human individuals. Points from the study as a whole: Naive CD4 clonotypes were shared across a handful of donors at about 5.2%. Estimated clonotype richness was generally higher in naive than memory subsets.

Several immunoSEQ 96-well plates shared each subset's DNA, each plate a replicate. Clones were read by immunoSEQ multiplex PCR, and TCRdb kept only the in-frame ones, dropping some. The sample carries over 1.4 million clones, approximately 97% recorded once. A remark on this clone: Its antigen is undetermined.

Material for sequencing was naive CD4+ T cells sorted from blood. Subset specified: CD45RA+ positively selected. The origin of this receptor is a man between 25 and 39 years old in good health.

CDR3 DNA: TGTGCCAGCAGCAACTCTCCCGGAGAACACTACGAGCAGTACTTC. This sequence encodes CASSNSPGEHYEQYF. The chain couples TRBV9 to TRBJ2-7; D gene unclear. V was pared by 4 bases and J by 3 bases, with 17 bases between. Germline CDR1 is SGDLS and CDR2 is YYNGEE. The length of the CDR3 is 15 residues.